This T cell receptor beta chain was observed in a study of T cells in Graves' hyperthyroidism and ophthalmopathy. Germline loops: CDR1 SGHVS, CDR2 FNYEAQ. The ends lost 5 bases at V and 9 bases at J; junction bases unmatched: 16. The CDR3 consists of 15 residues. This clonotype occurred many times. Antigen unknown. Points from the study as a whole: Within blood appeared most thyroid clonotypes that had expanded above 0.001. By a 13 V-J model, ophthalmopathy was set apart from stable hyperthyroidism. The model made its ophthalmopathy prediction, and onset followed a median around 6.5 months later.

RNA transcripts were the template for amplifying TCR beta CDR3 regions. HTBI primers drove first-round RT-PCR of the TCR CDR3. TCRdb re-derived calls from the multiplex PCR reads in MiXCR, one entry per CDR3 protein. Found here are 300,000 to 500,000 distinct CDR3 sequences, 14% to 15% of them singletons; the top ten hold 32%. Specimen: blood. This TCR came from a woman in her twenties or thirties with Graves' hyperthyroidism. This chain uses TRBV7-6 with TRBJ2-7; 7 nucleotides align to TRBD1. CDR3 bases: TGTGCCAGCAGCCCTTCCCTCGACAGGGACCCCCGGCAGTACTTC. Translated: CASSPSLDRDPRQYF. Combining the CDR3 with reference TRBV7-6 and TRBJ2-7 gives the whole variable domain GAGVSQSPRYKVTKRGQDVALRCDPISGHVSLYWYRQALGQGPEFLTYFNYEAQQDKSGLPNDRFSAERPEGSISTLTIQRTEQRDSAMYRCASSPSLDRDPRQYFGPGTRLTVT.